This passage covers 22 T cell receptor beta chains from one sample sequenced in a study of graft-versus-host responses after intestinal transplantation. Sequenced by immunoSEQ multiplex PCR; TCRdb stores in-frame clones only, minus some. Here the sample spans 5,000 to 6,500 clones, about two thirds being singletons. The input for sequencing was PBMCs, taken approximately 310 days after intestinal transplant. These receptors came from a human patient who received an intestinal transplant, so some T cells may come from the graft donor.

The chain uses TRBV4-3 and TRBJ2-7; TRBD1 is a possible D gene (6 bases). Trimming removed 0 bases at V and 6 bases at J, with 12 bases between. This CDR3 region has 14 residues. CDR1 LGHNA and CDR2 YSLEER come from the germline V gene. The DNA for the CDR3 is TGCGCCAGCAGCCAAGATTTCTCGACAGGCGAGCAGTACTTC. It yields the protein CASSQDFSTGEQYF.

The chain uses TRBV10-1 and TRBJ1-2; maybe TRBD1 (5 bases). V was clipped by 6 bases and J by 4 bases, with 15 bases between them. CDR1 is WNHNN, CDR2 SYGVQD, per germline (reference sequence). The CDR3 spans 14 residues. CDR3 amino acids: CASSYRYRVYGYTF. DNA of the CDR3: TGCGCCAGCAGCTACAGGTATCGAGTCTATGGCTACACCTTC.

The chain employs TRBV2 and TRBJ2-2; weak D call: TRBD2 (6 bases). CDR3 length: 14 amino acids. Germline V gene lookup returns CDR1 SNHLY and CDR2 FYNNEI. Trimming removed 3 bases from V and 7 bases from J, with 12 bases in between. The CDR3 coding sequence is TGTGCCAGCAGTGAGCAGGAGGGGTACGGGGAGCTGTTTTTT. Residues: CASSEQEGYGELFF.

This CDR3 is CAWSVRSGGHTDTQYF. As DNA, the CDR3 is TGTGCCTGGAGTGTACGTAGCGGGGGTCACACAGATACGCAGTATTTT. The chain has TRBV30 and TRBJ2-3, with TRBD2 identical over 9 bases. Trimming at V came to 0 bases and at J to 2 bases, leaving 6 bases not matched to a gene. Germline values: CDR1 GTSNPN, CDR2 SVGIG (reference sequence). The CDR3 length is 16 residues.

The chain recombines TRBV7-9 with TRBJ2-5; the match to TRBD1 covers 8 bases. The J call may be faulty, since TRBJ2-7 better matches the DNA end. Germline assignment: CDR1 SEHNR and CDR2 FQNEAQ (reference sequence). This CDR3 region has 14 residues. The CDR3 protein is CASSFRRQGHEQYF. The CDR3 DNA is TGTGCCAGCAGCTTCCGCCGACAGGGGCACGAGCAGTACTTC.

V is TRBV5-1 and J is TRBJ1-1, with D possibly being TRBD1 (6 bases). CDR3 length: 16 amino acids. With 4 bases removed from V and 1 base from J, the gap between germline ends came to 17 bases. Per germline, CDR1 SGHRS and CDR2 YFSETQ. The CDR3 DNA is TGCGCCAGCAGCCATACAGGGTTTCGCGCGAACACTGAAGCTTTCTTT. Its protein is CASSHTGFRANTEAFF.

Only a few counts were recorded for this clone. DNA of the CDR3: TGTGCCATCCTTTCCGGGACTAGCGGGGGGGTCTCCTACGAGCAGTACTTC. Translation: CAILSGTSGGVSYEQYF. The V and J genes are TRBV7-6 and TRBJ2-7; TRBD2 aligns across 16 bases. The CDR3 runs 17 residues. J lost 0 bases, V lost 10 bases, and 9 bases had no gene match. In germline, CDR1 is SGHVS, CDR2 FNYEAQ.

The CDR3 DNA sequence: TGTGCCAGCAGTTTAAGAGAGGACTACGAGCAGTACTTC. Residues: CASSLREDYEQYF. J is TRBJ2-7 and V is TRBV27; unclear D gene. CDR3 length equals 13 residues. Per the germline V gene, CDR1 is MNHEY and CDR2 is SMNVEV (reference sequence). Trimming shortened V by 2 bases and J by 3 bases, and 8 bases separated the two germline ends.

V gene TRBV6-5 combines with J gene TRBJ1-3; TRBD1 might be the D (6 bases). Looked up from germline, CDR1 is MNHEY and CDR2 is SVGAGI. This CDR3 is 14 amino acids long. V lost 6 bases and J 1 base, leaving 10 bases between the germline ends. CDR3 nucleotide sequence: TGTGCCAGCAGCCTAACAGGGTCTGGAAACACCATATATTTT. Residues: CASSLTGSGNTIYF.

The V and J genes are TRBV4-2 and TRBJ2-7; a weak D match, TRBD2 (5 bases). The CDR3 extends over 14 amino acids. The ends were cut back, 1 base at V and 5 bases at J, with 12 bases in the middle. The germline V gene has CDR1 LGHNA and CDR2 YNFKEQ. The DNA of the CDR3 is TGTGCCAGCAGCCAAGGGGATAGCGAGGACGAGCAGTACTTC. This translates into CASSQGDSEDEQYF.

The J gene is TRBJ2-7, the V gene TRBV7-2; D is undetermined. The V gene's germline CDR1 is SGHTA and CDR2 FQGNSA. Trimming left V 1 base short and J 0 bases short, with 13 bases between. The CDR3 is 16 amino acids. The CDR3 DNA sequence: TGTGCCAGCAGCTTAGAGGTCGGCTACCCCTCCTACGAGCAGTACTTC. Amino acid sequence: CASSLEVGYPSYEQYF.

V and J are TRBV19 and TRBJ2-7; 10 bases agree with TRBD2. The CDR3 has 14 residues. J was trimmed by 0 bases and V by 6 bases; bases with no gene match: 2. Germline-derived CDR1 and CDR2 are LNHDA and SQIVND (reference sequence). CDR3 bases: TGTGCCAGTAGGCTAGCGGGGGACTCCTACGAGCAGTACTTC. Amino acids: CASRLAGDSYEQYF.

This clone is a singleton in its sample. This sequence joins TRBV6-6 and TRBJ2-1, with TRBD1 identical over 8 bases. Germline CDR1 reads MNHNY; CDR2 reads SVGAGI (reference sequence). The CDR3 spans 14 residues. V lost 2 bases and J lost 4; bases outside the gene matches: 1. The CDR3 loop reads CASSYRDRYNEQFF. For the CDR3, the DNA is TGTGCCAGCAGTTACCGGGACAGGTACAATGAGCAGTTCTTC.

This clone was observed a single time. This chain joins TRBV2 and TRBJ2-1; 9 bases align to TRBD1. CDR1 SNHLY and CDR2 FYNNEI come from the germline V gene. The CDR3 extends over 16 amino acids. V dropped 3 bases and J dropped 6; count of bases not matched to a gene: 9. The CDR3 sequence is CASSEVGTGRPNEQFF. CDR3 DNA: TGTGCCAGCAGTGAGGTCGGGACAGGGAGACCCAATGAGCAGTTCTTC.

About this clone: A read error may account for a junction end that differs from germline. The rearrangement joins TRBV11-2 to TRBJ1-3; possible D gene TRBD1, 6 bases. Looked up from germline, CDR1 is SGHAT and CDR2 is FQNNGV. This CDR3 is built from 16 residues. The CDR3 DNA follows: TGCGCCAGCAGCCAAGAACAGGGTTTCACTGGAAACACCATATATTTT. Protein product: CASSQEQGFTGNTIYF.

The chain is built from TRBV25-1 and TRBJ2-7, with 11 positions matching TRBD1. V lost 1 base, J lost 3 bases, and 5 bases stayed unmatched. The CDR3 is made up of 16 amino acids. Germline V gene lookup returns CDR1 MGHDK and CDR2 SYGVNS. The CDR3 DNA reads as TGTGCCAGCAGTGAATGGGGGACAGGGGGATACTACGAGCAGTACTTC. Translating it yields CASSEWGTGGYYEQYF.

This chain joins TRBV6-5 and TRBJ2-3; 12 bases are a match to TRBD2. V trimming: 2 bases; J trimming: 3 bases; junction bases outside the gene matches: 3. CDR1 is MNHEY and CDR2 is SVGAGI in the germline V gene. This CDR3 has 16 amino acids. The CDR3 here is CASSYIGLAGTDTQYF. The DNA of the CDR3 is TGTGCCAGCAGTTACATTGGACTAGCGGGGACAGATACGCAGTATTTT.

This clone was seen only a few times. One end of the junction fails to match germline, which may point to a read error. The CDR3 nucleotides read TGCGCCAGCAGCCAAGAGGTCGGATTCAACACCGGGGAGCTGTTTTTT. Its protein product is CASSQEVGFNTGELFF. This chain links TRBV5-4 with TRBJ2-2, with unresolved D. Germline V gene sequence: CDR1 SGHNT, CDR2 YYREEE (reference sequence). The CDR3 sequence is 16 residues long.

The rearrangement joins TRBV7-2 to TRBJ2-7; D is ambiguous. Germline V CDR1 and CDR2: SGHTA, FQGNSA. The ends were cut back, 5 bases at V and 0 bases at J, with 11 bases in the middle. The CDR3 has 14 amino acids. As DNA, the CDR3 is TGTGCCAGCAGCCAGACCGGGTCCTCCTACGAGCAGTACTTC. Protein sequence: CASSQTGSSYEQYF. Full variable domain (rest looked up from reference TRBV7-2 and TRBJ2-7): GAGVSQSPSNKVTEKGKDVELRCDPISGHTALYWYRQSLGQGLEFLIYFQGNSAPDKSGLPSDRFSAERTGGSVSTLTIQRTQQEDSAVYLCASSQTGSSYEQYFGPGTRLTVT.

This clone was seen a handful of times. The genes are TRBV6-5 and TRBJ2-7; D unresolved. The CDR3 consists of 12 residues. Germline CDR1 MNHEY, CDR2 SVGAGI. Trimming pared 11 bases from V and 5 bases from J, leaving 16 bases between. The DNA of the CDR3 is TGTGCCTCCCAAGGGTCAGGCGACGAGCAGTACTTC. It translates to CASQGSGDEQYF.

This clone counts as medium-sized. The V and J genes are TRBV4-1 and TRBJ2-2; D is ambiguous. V was shortened by 1 base and J by 3 bases, with 6 bases between the two germline ends. The CDR3 consists of 14 residues. The germline V gene encodes CDR1 MGHRA and CDR2 YSYEKL. The CDR3 reads CASSQGRYTGELFF. The CDR3 region has the DNA TGCGCCAGCAGCCAAGGGCGGTACACCGGGGAGCTGTTTTTT.

The chain employs TRBV30 and TRBJ1-2; 7 nucleotides match TRBD1. The CDR3 is 11 amino acids. Germline lookup yields CDR1 GTSNPN and CDR2 SVGIG (reference sequence). This chain's CDR3 is CTTGANYGYTF. The CDR3 coding sequence is TGTACAACAGGGGCCAACTATGGCTACACCTTC.